The sequence of this T cell receptor (beta chain) was determined in a study of CD8 T cells in ankylosing spondylitis. Findings of the study overall: CD8+ by phenotype, disease-linked clones were relatively rare in peripheral blood. Matched synovial fluid from ankylosing spondylitis patients was reported to be enriched for disease-linked clones.

This clonotype came up many times. Its antigen remains unknown. Molecular-barcoded quantitative 5'-RACE produced these TCR beta libraries. TCRdb independently ran MiXCR on the 5' RACE reads; one entry per CDR3 protein. The sample lists about 64,000 distinct CDR3 sequences; 6.2% were seen once. Sequences were obtained from synovial fluid, either unsorted or a sorted T cell fraction (not recorded which). The TCR comes from a male donor with ankylosing spondylitis.

CDR3 residues: CASSLDLASYEQYF. The CDR3 coding sequence is TGTGCCAGCAGCTTGGACCTAGCTTCCTACGAGCAGTACTTC. The chain carries TRBV5-6 and TRBJ2-7; a possible D gene is TRBD2 (5 bases). V shed 0 bases and J shed 1 base, with 8 bases lying between them. This CDR3 region has 14 residues. CDR1 is SGHDT and CDR2 is YYEEEE in the germline V gene.